The clone carrying this T cell receptor (beta chain) was observed once. Its antigen is still unknown. At one end, the junction sequence differs from germline, possibly due to a read error. The sample comes from a study of cytomegalovirus exposure and HLA in healthy donors. Overall study: Genetic ancestry analysis placed about 84% of the roughly 400 donors that were genotyped in the Caucasian-associated cluster. General study results and limits: The study listed roughly 160 cytomegalovirus-associated TCR beta chains.

The PCR used 60 Vbeta and 13 Jbeta primers. This table comes from immunoSEQ multiplex PCR, and its TCRdb copy is limited to in-frame clones, with some not included. This repertoire shows around 78,000 clones, 80% found once; its top ten account for over 0.95%. Germline values: CDR1 MGHRA, CDR2 YSYEKL. This CDR3 region has 16 residues. The V call is TRBV4-1, the J call TRBJ1-2; 8 bases are a match to TRBD1. The TCR originated in a male donor in good health and CMV-seronegative. Material for sequencing was PBMCs. CDR3 DNA sequence: TGCGCCAGCAGCCCAACTAGGAGTCCCGGGACAGGAGGCTACCCCTTC. It codes for CASSPTRSPGTGGYPF.